These T cell receptor beta chains were read from a single sample in a study of blood T cell repertoires in COVID-19. TCRdb keeps only in-frame clones here, not all; method: immunoSEQ multiplex PCR. Found here are around 460,000 clones, roughly 90% of them singletons; the top ten hold 0.65% to 1%. Material for sequencing was peripheral blood. Receptors originate from a man aged 18 to 30 with COVID-19, enrolled during active disease. Both conserved end residues are part of each CDR3. The D gene is left open where the match is weak. Clone size is not always given. Where it is, it says once, few, many or a class for expanded clones.

TRBV19	TRBJ2-1	NA	NA	CASSILSAGNNEQFF	TGTGCCAGTAGTATTTTATCCGCGGGGAACAATGAGCAGTTCTTC
TRBV3-1/TRBV3-2	TRBJ2-6	NA	NA	CASSLGRGVSGANVLTF	TGTGCCAGCAGCCTTGGGCGCGGGGTCTCTGGGGCCAACGTCCTGACTTTC
TRBV29-1	TRBJ2-7	TRBD2	NA	CSVPGTSGIHEQYF	TGCAGCGTTCCCGGGACTAGCGGGATTCACGAGCAGTACTTC
TRBV3-1/TRBV3-2	TRBJ2-7	NA	once	CASSQFLKDRGIFYEQYF	TGTGCCAGCAGCCAATTTCTTAAAGATCGGGGGATTTTTTACGAGCAGTACTTC
TRBV15	TRBJ2-1	TRBD1	NA	CATTPADRGFNEQFF	TGTGCCACCACCCCCGCGGACAGGGGTTTCAATGAGCAGTTCTTC
TRBV19	TRBJ2-1	TRBD2	NA	CASSILAGGRNEQFF	TGTGCCAGTAGTATACTAGCGGGAGGGCGAAACGAGCAGTTCTTC
TRBV7-6	TRBJ2-1	TRBD1	NA	CASSLANRGLNEQFF	TGTGCCAGCAGCTTAGCAAACAGGGGTTTAAATGAGCAGTTCTTC
TRBV11-2	TRBJ2-7	NA	NA	CASSPWDSRSYEQYF	TGTGCCAGCAGCCCTTGGGACTCCCGCTCCTACGAGCAGTACTTC
TRBV3-1/TRBV3-2	TRBJ1-4	NA	once	CASSQRGNEKLFF	TGTGCCAGCAGCCAGAGGGGGAATGAAAAACTGTTTTTT
TRBV4-1	TRBJ2-1	TRBD2	NA	CASRQAPSGIDEQFF	TGCGCCAGCAGACAAGCTCCTAGCGGAATCGATGAGCAGTTCTTC
TRBV5-1	TRBJ2-5	TRBD2	NA	CASTATGTSGQETQYF	TGCGCCAGCACCGCAACCGGGACTAGCGGACAAGAGACCCAGTACTTC
TRBV19	TRBJ2-7	NA	NA	CASRKTGTPSYEQYF	TGTGCCAGTAGAAAGACCGGGACACCCTCCTACGAGCAGTACTTC
TRBV7-6	TRBJ2-1	NA	NA	CASSLRFGETSGFYNEQFF	TGTGCCAGCAGCTTAAGGTTTGGCGAGACAAGTGGTTTTTACAATGAGCAGTTCTTC
TRBV7-8	TRBJ2-1	NA	NA	CASSSLEEGANEQFF	TGTGCCAGCAGCTCGCTCGAGGAGGGAGCCAATGAGCAGTTCTTC
TRBV7-9	TRBJ1-5	NA	NA	CASSLDSGTRYGQPQHF	TGTGCCAGCAGCTTAGATTCCGGGACACGGTACGGTCAGCCCCAGCATTTT
TRBV10-1	TRBJ1-2	NA	NA	CASSAQGEDGYTF	TGCGCCAGCAGTGCTCAGGGCGAGGATGGCTACACCTTC
TRBV4-1	TRBJ2-3	TRBD1	NA	CASSQGDTGGISDTQYF	TGCGCCAGCAGCCAAGGAGACACAGGGGGGATATCAGATACGCAGTATTTT
TRBV4-1	TRBJ2-1	TRBD1	once	CASSQMDRGLNEQFF	TGCGCCAGCAGCCAAATGGACAGGGGGCTAAATGAGCAGTTCTTC
TRBV9	TRBJ2-1	TRBD2	NA	CASSVASGLAGGSEQFF	TGTGCCAGCAGCGTAGCTTCCGGACTAGCGGGAGGTAGTGAGCAGTTCTTC
TRBV4-2	TRBJ2-5	TRBD2	NA	CASSQEPSGGGETQYF	TGTGCCAGCAGCCAAGAGCCTAGCGGGGGAGGGGAGACCCAGTACTTC
TRBV10-2	TRBJ2-2	NA	NA	CASMRGHANTGELFF	TGCGCCAGCATGAGGGGACACGCGAACACCGGGGAGCTGTTTTTT
TRBV5-4	TRBJ1-2	NA	NA	CASSSGDRFPNYGYTF	TGTGCCAGCAGCTCAGGCGACAGGTTCCCTAACTATGGCTACACCTTC
TRBV24-1	TRBJ1-5	NA	NA	CATSDLRGQPQHF	TGTGCCACCAGTGATTTAAGAGGGCAGCCCCAGCATTTT
TRBV2	TRBJ2-7	NA	NA	CASSVLGAKYF	TGTGCCAGCAGTGTATTGGGCGCGAAGTACTTC
TRBV3-1/TRBV3-2	TRBJ1-1	NA	NA	CASSQDLALWNTEAFF	TGTGCCAGCAGCCAAGATCTTGCGCTGTGGAACACTGAAGCTTTCTTT
TRBV18	TRBJ2-7	TRBD1	NA	CASSPLDRGTGEQYF	TGTGCCAGCTCACCCTTGGACAGGGGAACGGGCGAGCAGTACTTC
TRBV18	TRBJ2-5	NA	NA	CASSPPGRGAQYF	TGTGCCAGCTCACCCCCGGGTCGAGGTGCCCAGTACTTC
TRBV25-1	TRBJ2-1	TRBD1	many	CASSAEGDRGRIRNEQFF	TGTGCCAGCAGTGCCGAGGGGGACAGGGGGCGAATTAGGAATGAGCAGTTCTTC
TRBV9	TRBJ2-2	NA	NA	CASSDRRMNTGELFF	TGTGCCAGCAGCGACAGGAGAATGAACACCGGGGAGCTGTTTTTT
TRBV7-9	TRBJ2-5	TRBD2	NA	CASSRWREGGETQYF	TGTGCCAGCAGCCGGTGGCGGGAGGGCGGAGAGACCCAGTACTTC
TRBV27	TRBJ1-1	TRBD1	NA	CASTGTGETEAFF	TGTGCCAGCACCGGTACAGGGGAGACTGAAGCTTTCTTT
TRBV14	TRBJ2-7	NA	NA	CASSPNLAVAEQYF	TGTGCCAGCAGCCCGAACTTAGCGGTAGCCGAGCAGTACTTC
TRBV3-1/TRBV3-2	TRBJ2-1	NA	NA	CASSPEGRYNEQFF	TGTGCCAGCAGCCCGGAGGGGCGGTACAATGAGCAGTTCTTC
TRBV2	TRBJ2-1	NA	NA	CASSEVGGEQFF	TGTGCCAGCAGTGAAGTGGGGGGTGAGCAGTTCTTC
TRBV11-2	TRBJ1-1	NA	few	CASTPERDTEAFF	TGTGCCAGCACCCCTGAGAGGGACACTGAAGCTTTCTTT
TRBV7-8	TRBJ1-1	NA	NA	CASSFQQRNTEAFF	TGTGCCAGCAGCTTCCAACAGAGGAACACTGAAGCTTTCTTT
TRBV29-1	TRBJ2-7	TRBD2	once	CSVARGAYEQYF	TGCAGCGTTGCGCGGGGGGCCTACGAGCAGTACTTC
TRBV6-4	TRBJ2-5	NA	NA	CASSVREQETQYF	TGTGCCAGCAGTGTAAGGGAGCAAGAGACCCAGTACTTC
TRBV3-1/TRBV3-2	TRBJ1-2	NA	NA	CASSQWQGPGYTF	TGTGCCAGCAGCCAGTGGCAGGGGCCTGGCTACACCTTC
TRBV19	TRBJ1-2	NA	NA	CASTEQGYGYTF	TGTGCCAGTACCGAACAGGGCTATGGCTACACCTTC
TRBV2	TRBJ2-7	TRBD2	NA	CASATSGSSSEQYF	TGTGCCAGCGCCACTAGCGGGAGTTCCAGCGAGCAGTACTTC